This is a list of T cell receptor beta chains from one sample in a study of Ad26.COV2.S vaccination and SARS-CoV-2 variants. Only in-frame clones appear in the TCRdb table, and some are missing; sequencing was by immunoSEQ multiplex PCR. The sample records about 480,000 clones, 70% to 90% being singletons. The source was peripheral blood, collected in a trial of Ad26.COV2.S vaccine versus placebo. These receptors all stem from a person aged 18 to 65 who received the Ad26.COV2.S COVID-19 vaccine or a placebo. Both conserved end residues are part of each CDR3. Each record gives: D gene, V gene, clone size, J gene, CDR3 DNA, CDR3 protein. D genes are given only for firm matches. Clone sizes are given selectively: once, few, many, or a class where the clone is expanded.

D: NA; V: TRBV28; size: NA; J: TRBJ2-1; DNA: TGTGCCAGCAGTCCCAGCCCCGGTTTCCCCACATCTCTCTTC; CDR3: CASSPSPGFPTSLF
D: NA; V: TRBV5-1; size: NA; J: TRBJ2-2; DNA: TGCGCCAGCAGCCGACTACCGGACACCGGGGAGCTGTTTTTT; CDR3: CASSRLPDTGELFF
D: NA; V: TRBV7-3; size: NA; J: TRBJ1-2; DNA: TGTGCCAGCAGCGTCGGGCCAGCCGTGGGCTACACCTTC; CDR3: CASSVGPAVGYTF
D: NA; V: TRBV28; size: few; J: TRBJ1-6; DNA: TGTGCCAGCAGTTCACGACATGGCAATTCACCCCTCCACTTT; CDR3: CASSSRHGNSPLHF
D: NA; V: TRBV7-9; size: NA; J: TRBJ2-1; DNA: TGTGCCAGCAGTCCTAATCGCGGACAGACCAATGAGCAGTTCTTC; CDR3: CASSPNRGQTNEQFF
D: NA; V: TRBV19; size: NA; J: TRBJ1-1; DNA: TGTGCCAGTGCTGCCCGGGGGCGTAGGAACACTGAAGCTTTCTTT; CDR3: CASAARGRRNTEAFF
D: NA; V: TRBV5-8; size: few; J: TRBJ1-6; DNA: TGTGCCAGCAGCCCCGGTTGGACAGATTCACCCCTCCACTTT; CDR3: CASSPGWTDSPLHF
D: NA; V: TRBV28; size: NA; J: TRBJ1-4; DNA: TGTGCCAGCACCGTCGGAGGGACTAATGAAAAACTGTTTTTT; CDR3: CASTVGGTNEKLFF
D: TRBD1; V: TRBV28; size: NA; J: TRBJ2-7; DNA: TGTGCCACCGGGAGAGGACAGGGGGCCTTCGAGCAGTACTTC; CDR3: CATGRGQGAFEQYF
D: NA; V: TRBV5-1; size: once; J: TRBJ2-5; DNA: TGCGCCAGCAGCCAAGGGACGAACCTAGAGACCCAGTACTTC; CDR3: CASSQGTNLETQYF
D: TRBD2; V: TRBV28; size: NA; J: TRBJ2-5; DNA: TGTGCCAGCAGCAGGACTAGCGGGATTATAGAGACCCAGTACTTC; CDR3: CASSRTSGIIETQYF